The 27 T cell receptor beta chains listed next were all sequenced from one sample in a study of blood T cell repertoires in COVID-19. The assay was immunoSEQ multiplex PCR, and TCRdb's table has in-frame clones only and misses some. Of under 200,000 clones in the sample, about four fifths were seen once. The specimen sequenced was peripheral blood. These TCRs come from a man between 40 and 49 years old who had recovered from COVID-19.

The V call is TRBV5-1, the J call TRBJ1-4; no firm D call. Trimming stripped 0 bases from V and 0 bases from J, with 6 bases between. This CDR3 is built from 15 residues. The germline V gene encodes CDR1 SGHRS and CDR2 YFSETQ. The CDR3 loop reads CASSLGYATNEKLFF. DNA for the CDR3: TGCGCCAGCAGCTTGGGTTATGCAACTAATGAAAAACTGTTTTTT.

The chain employs TRBV7-2 and TRBJ2-1; no clear D. Germline CDR1 and CDR2: SGHTA and FQGNSA. With 1 base removed from V and 6 bases from J, the gap between germline ends came to 7 bases. The CDR3 contains 13 residues. Here the CDR3 reads CASSLERGNEQFF. DNA of the CDR3: TGTGCCAGCAGCTTAGAGCGAGGCAATGAGCAGTTCTTC.

The rearrangement uses TRBV6-1 and TRBJ2-7, with D perhaps TRBD1 (5 bases). The V end was cut by 0 bases, the J end by 7 bases, with 16 bases between. This CDR3 is 15 amino acids long. CDR1 and CDR2 from the germline V gene are MNHNS and SASEGT. In DNA form, the CDR3 reads TGTGCCAGCAGTGAAGCGAATCCAGGGTTGGGAGAGCAGTACTTC. Its translation: CASSEANPGLGEQYF.

The chain carries TRBV3-1 (or the pseudogene TRBV3-2) and TRBJ2-7; D is possibly TRBD2 (5 bases). The CDR3 is made up of 14 amino acids. Per the germline V gene, CDR1 is LGHDT and CDR2 is YNNKEL (reference sequence). The V end was cut by 2 bases, the J end by 2 bases, with 10 bases between. The CDR3 DNA follows: TGTGCCAGCAGCCAACGGGGAGAACCCTACGAGCAGTACTTC. Its protein is CASSQRGEPYEQYF.

The V gene is TRBV20-1, the J gene TRBJ1-1; D unclear. This CDR3 spans 11 amino acids. The germline V gene has CDR1 DFQATT and CDR2 SNEGSKA (reference sequence). The V gene lost 5 bases and the J gene lost 7 bases, with 11 bases spanning the gap. The CDR3 spells CSARYLYEAFF. The CDR3 DNA reads as TGCAGTGCTCGTTATTTGTATGAAGCTTTCTTT.

V and J are TRBV7-2 and TRBJ2-3; 8 bases match TRBD2. The CDR3 contains 17 residues. The germline gives CDR1 SGHTA, CDR2 FQGNSA. The junction had 10 bases not matched to a gene; V was cut back by 0 bases and J by 5 bases. CDR3 coding DNA: TGTGCCAGCAGCTTAGCGAGGGCGGGGGGAGCGGTAGATACGCAGTATTTT. It specifies CASSLARAGGAVDTQYF.

The chain links TRBV13 to TRBJ1-4, with 7 bases lining up with TRBD1. V lost 5 bases and J lost 4; bases outside the gene matches: 10. Germline CDR1 reads PRHDT; CDR2 reads FYEKMQ (reference sequence). This CDR3 has 16 amino acids. The CDR3 sequence is CASSSTHRGINEKLFF. CDR3 in DNA: TGTGCCAGCAGCAGTACCCACAGGGGAATTAATGAAAAACTGTTTTTT.

V gene TRBV27 combines with J gene TRBJ2-1, with D maybe TRBD2 (6 bases). V lost 3 bases and J 9 bases, leaving 15 bases between the germline ends. The CDR3 loop spans 14 amino acids. CDR1 and CDR2 (germline): MNHEY, SMNVEV (reference sequence). The CDR3 DNA reads TGTGCCAGCAGTTTCGGGGGTCTATTGGGTGAGCAGTTCTTC. The encoded protein is CASSFGGLLGEQFF.

The V and J genes are TRBV9 and TRBJ1-1; weak D call: TRBD1 (6 bases). Deletions cut 4 bases from V and 4 bases from J, with 17 bases between. CDR3 length: 15 amino acids. Germline V gives CDR1 SGDLS, CDR2 YYNGEE. The CDR3 spells CASSPHQDRLTEAFF. CDR3 coding DNA: TGTGCCAGCAGCCCTCACCAAGACAGGCTCACTGAAGCTTTCTTT. Based on the CDR3 plus reference TRBV9 and TRBJ1-1, the full variable domain is DSGVTQTPKHLITATGQRVTLRCSPRSGDLSVYWYQQSLDQGLQFLIQYYNGEERAKGNILERFSAQQFPDLHSELNLSSLELGDSALYFCASSPHQDRLTEAFFGQGTRLTVV.

The genes are TRBV9 and TRBJ1-6; D may be TRBD1 (5 bases). This CDR3 spans 16 amino acids. Trimming removed 4 bases from V and 10 bases from J, with 21 bases in between. The germline gives CDR1 SGDLS, CDR2 YYNGEE. The CDR3 DNA is TGTGCCAGCAGCCTTGACAGCAGCCCATCCAGCTCACCCCTCCACTTT. As protein: CASSLDSSPSSSPLHF.

V and J are TRBV27 and TRBJ1-2; D gene ambiguous. V was trimmed by 11 bases and J by 7 bases, leaving 17 bases between them. Looked up from germline, CDR1 is MNHEY and CDR2 is SMNVEV (reference sequence). The CDR3 loop spans 12 amino acids. The chain's CDR3 is CASSGGNGGYTF. As DNA, the CDR3 is TGTGCCTCTTCAGGAGGGAACGGTGGCTACACCTTC.

The chain recombines TRBV4-1 with TRBJ2-7; 10 bases are a match to TRBD1. This CDR3 is built from 16 residues. V trimming: 4 bases; J trimming: 3 bases; junction bases outside the gene matches: 9. Germline CDR1 reads MGHRA; CDR2 reads YSYEKL. The DNA of the CDR3 is TGCGCCAGCAGCCGGGCTGAGGGGACAGGGGTCTACGAGCAGTACTTC. It specifies CASSRAEGTGVYEQYF.

This clone has just one count. This chain uses TRBV18 with TRBJ1-5, with 8 nucleotides matching TRBD1. The CDR3 consists of 16 residues. The junction had 7 bases not matched to a gene; V was cut back by 4 bases and J by 2 bases. Germline V lookup: CDR1 KGHSH, CDR2 LQKENI. Written as DNA, the CDR3 is TGTGCCAGCTCACGTTCGGACAGGGATGGCAATCAGCCCCAGCATTTT. Residues: CASSRSDRDGNQPQHF.

The chain's CDR3 is CASSDRQNSPLHF. In DNA form, the CDR3 reads TGTGCCAGCAGTGACCGACAGAATTCACCCCTCCACTTT. The rearrangement links TRBV6-4 to TRBJ1-6; D perhaps matches TRBD1 (5 bases). The CDR3 loop spans 13 amino acids. The germline V gene encodes CDR1 MRHNA and CDR2 SNTAGT. With 2 bases removed from V and 7 bases from J, the gap between germline ends came to 6 bases.

This chain links TRBV5-1 with TRBJ2-7; 7 bases line up with TRBD1. The CDR3 spans 15 residues. V shed 0 bases, J shed 3 bases, and the junction held 6 bases outside the gene matches. In germline, CDR1 is SGHRS, CDR2 YFSETQ. CDR3 bases: TGCGCCAGCAGCTTGGACCGGACAGGCCTCTACGAGCAGTACTTC. Encoded protein: CASSLDRTGLYEQYF. Based on the CDR3 plus reference TRBV5-1 and TRBJ2-7, the full variable domain is KAGVTQTPRYLIKTRGQQVTLSCSPISGHRSVSWYQQTPGQGLQFLFEYFSETQRNKGNFPGRFSGRQFSNSRSEMNVSTLELGDSALYLCASSLDRTGLYEQYFGPGTRLTVT.

The chain combines TRBV29-1 with TRBJ1-2; D remains ambiguous. Germline V gene sequence: CDR1 SQVTM, CDR2 ANQGSEA. The V and J ends lost 3 bases and 4 bases respectively, with 15 bases between them. This CDR3 is built from 14 residues. CDR3 sequence reads: CSVESRQTSYGYTF. The CDR3 region has the DNA TGCAGCGTTGAGAGTCGACAAACGTCCTATGGCTACACCTTC.

The rearrangement links TRBV2 to TRBJ2-5; TRBD2 is a possible D gene (5 bases). CDR3 length: 11 residues. Germline V gene data show CDR1 as SNHLY and CDR2 as FYNNEI. The germline V and J ends were trimmed by 4 bases and 9 bases, with 9 bases remaining between them. The CDR3 loop is CASSGARAQYF. In nucleotides, the CDR3 is TGTGCCAGCAGTGGAGCGAGGGCCCAGTACTTC.

This clone turned up a few times. The chain employs TRBV7-2 and TRBJ1-5; a weak D match, TRBD1 (5 bases). CDR3 size: 14 residues. Per the germline V gene, CDR1 is SGHTA and CDR2 is FQGNSA. V was cut by 5 bases and J by 5 bases, with 13 bases left in between. For the CDR3, the DNA is TGTGCCAGCAGCACACAAGGGGAGGATCAGCCCCAGCATTTT. Its translation is CASSTQGEDQPQHF.

The V gene is TRBV5-1, the J gene TRBJ1-2; D perhaps matches TRBD1 (6 bases). Germline CDR1 SGHRS, CDR2 YFSETQ. The CDR3 loop spans 13 amino acids. Trimming stripped 1 base from V and 8 bases from J, with 12 bases between. Written as DNA, the CDR3 is TGCGCCAGCAGCTTGAACAGGGTTGGCGGCTACACCTTC. It encodes CASSLNRVGGYTF.

This clone was detected once. V is TRBV10-3 and J is TRBJ2-1, with D tentatively TRBD1 (5 bases). CDR3 size: 12 residues. The germline CDR1 and CDR2 sequences are ENHRY and SYGVKD. The V end lost 1 base, the J end lost 9 bases, and 7 bases lay between the germline ends. The CDR3 DNA follows: TGTGCCATCAGTGAGTTGGGGCTTGAGCAGTTCTTC. It codes for CAISELGLEQFF.

The chain joins TRBV5-1 to TRBJ2-3; TRBD1 might be the D (6 bases). The V gene's germline CDR1 is SGHRS and CDR2 YFSETQ. The CDR3 runs to 15 residues. Trimming pared 4 bases from V and 0 bases from J, leaving 12 bases between. The CDR3, as DNA: TGCGCCAGCAGCAAGGGGGACGGAAGCACAGATACGCAGTATTTT. Translating it yields CASSKGDGSTDTQYF. The variable domain in full, with the rest retrieved from reference TRBV5-1 and TRBJ2-3, is KAGVTQTPRYLIKTRGQQVTLSCSPISGHRSVSWYQQTPGQGLQFLFEYFSETQRNKGNFPGRFSGRQFSNSRSEMNVSTLELGDSALYLCASSKGDGSTDTQYFGPGTRLTVL.

V gene TRBV12-3 or TRBV12-4 combines with J gene TRBJ2-7; no definite D call. With 6 bases removed from V and 0 bases from J, the gap between germline ends came to 9 bases. The CDR3 has 13 residues. CDR3 sequence: CASSRAPSYEQYF. DNA of the CDR3: TGTGCCAGCAGCCGCGCCCCCTCCTACGAGCAGTACTTC.

This chain links TRBV2 with TRBJ2-3; 10 nucleotides agree with TRBD2. The CDR3 runs 16 residues. Trimming removed 7 bases from V and 0 bases from J; junction bases left unmatched: 7. CDR1 and CDR2 (germline): SNHLY, FYNNEI. The CDR3 bases are TGTGCCAGCAAAGTAACTAGCGGGGCTAGCACAGATACGCAGTATTTT. This sequence encodes CASKVTSGASTDTQYF.

The chain joins TRBV11-1 to TRBJ2-7; 7 nucleotides match TRBD2. CDR1 and CDR2 from the germline V gene are SGHAT and FQDESV (reference sequence). The V segment lost 5 bases and the J segment 2 bases; nucleotides outside the gene matches: 9. This CDR3 comprises 15 residues. The CDR3 loop is CASSLRGRGTYEQYF. CDR3 nucleotide sequence: TGTGCCAGCAGCCTCCGCGGGAGAGGGACCTACGAGCAGTACTTC.

This rearrangement joins TRBV5-8 to TRBJ2-6; the D is unclear. Per germline, CDR1 SGHTS and CDR2 YDEGEE. This CDR3 comprises 15 residues. V dropped 4 bases and J dropped 4 bases, with 12 bases sitting between them. Here the CDR3 reads CASSVRWAGANVLTF. The CDR3, as DNA: TGTGCCAGCAGCGTTCGGTGGGCCGGGGCCAACGTCCTGACTTTC.

V and J are TRBV9 and TRBJ2-3; 10 bases agree with TRBD2. The CDR3 has 16 residues. Germline lookup yields CDR1 SGDLS and CDR2 YYNGEE. Trimming took 0 bases from V and 6 from J; bases not matched to a gene: 7. The CDR3 protein is CASSVVASGGGDTQYF. Here the CDR3 DNA reads TGTGCCAGCAGCGTAGTGGCTAGCGGGGGTGGGGATACGCAGTATTTT.

A single count supports this clone. The gene calls are TRBV12-5 and TRBJ2-7; D perhaps matches TRBD2 (6 bases). The CDR3 runs 15 residues. CDR1 and CDR2 (germline): LGHNT, FRNRAP. Trimming shortened V by 2 bases and J by 2 bases, and 13 bases separated the two germline ends. The CDR3 sequence is CASGLYGTPTYEQYF. In DNA, the CDR3 is TGTGCTAGTGGTTTGTATGGGACTCCTACCTACGAGCAGTACTTC.